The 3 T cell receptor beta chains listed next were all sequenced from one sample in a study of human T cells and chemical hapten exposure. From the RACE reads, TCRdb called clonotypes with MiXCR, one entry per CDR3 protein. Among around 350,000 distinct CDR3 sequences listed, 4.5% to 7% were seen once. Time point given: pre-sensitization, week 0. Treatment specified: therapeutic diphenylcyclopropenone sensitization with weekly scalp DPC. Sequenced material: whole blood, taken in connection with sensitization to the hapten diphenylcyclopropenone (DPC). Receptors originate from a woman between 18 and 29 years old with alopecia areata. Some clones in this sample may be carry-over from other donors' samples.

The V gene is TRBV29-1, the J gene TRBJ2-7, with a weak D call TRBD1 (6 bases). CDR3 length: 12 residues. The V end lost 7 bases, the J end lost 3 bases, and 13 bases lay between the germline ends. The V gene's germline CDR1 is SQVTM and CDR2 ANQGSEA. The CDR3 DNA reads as TGCAGCGCGCAGGGGATCGGCTACGAGCAGTACTTC. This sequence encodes CSAQGIGYEQYF.

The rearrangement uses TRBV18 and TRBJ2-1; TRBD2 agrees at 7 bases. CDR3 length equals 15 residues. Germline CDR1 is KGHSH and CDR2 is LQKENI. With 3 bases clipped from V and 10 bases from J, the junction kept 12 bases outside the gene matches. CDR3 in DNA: TGTGCCAGCTCACCGGTGGAGCGGGGCACGGGGGAGCAGTTCTTC. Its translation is CASSPVERGTGEQFF.

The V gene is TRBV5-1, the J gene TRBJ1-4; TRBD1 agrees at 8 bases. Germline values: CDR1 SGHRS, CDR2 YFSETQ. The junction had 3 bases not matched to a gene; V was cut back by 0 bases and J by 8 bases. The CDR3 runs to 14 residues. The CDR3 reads CASSLDSGGEKLFF. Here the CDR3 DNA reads TGCGCCAGCAGCTTGGATTCAGGGGGCGAAAAACTGTTTTTT.